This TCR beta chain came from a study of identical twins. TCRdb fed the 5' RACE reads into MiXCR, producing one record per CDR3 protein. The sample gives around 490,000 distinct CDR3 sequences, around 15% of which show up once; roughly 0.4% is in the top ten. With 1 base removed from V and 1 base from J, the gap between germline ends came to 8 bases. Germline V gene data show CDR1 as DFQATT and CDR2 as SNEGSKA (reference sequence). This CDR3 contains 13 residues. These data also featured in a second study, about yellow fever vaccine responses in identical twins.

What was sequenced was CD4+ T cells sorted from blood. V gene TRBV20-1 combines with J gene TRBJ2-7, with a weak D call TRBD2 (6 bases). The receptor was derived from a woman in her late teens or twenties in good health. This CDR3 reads CSARVAGSYEQYV. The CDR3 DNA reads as TGCAGTGCTAGAGTTGCGGGGTCCTACGAGCAGTACGTC.